This T cell receptor beta chain was documented in a study of T cells in Graves' hyperthyroidism and ophthalmopathy. Study summary: Upon initial diagnosis and before any treatment, peripheral blood was collected.

To note about this clonotype: The target antigen is unknown.

There were TCR beta CDR3 regions amplified from RNA transcripts. TCR CDR3 underwent first-round RT-PCR with the HTBI primer set. TCRdb itself ran the multiplex PCR reads through MiXCR, one entry per CDR3 protein. The repertoire holds approximately 400,000 distinct CDR3 sequences, 15% to 19% seen once, with around 7.3% in the top ten. Overall study results and limits: Most thyroid-expanded clonotypes above 0.001 were also found in blood.

V was clipped by 3 bases and J by 5 bases; unmatched bases: 11. This CDR3 is 16 amino acids long. Input material: blood. The chain combines TRBV12-3 or TRBV12-4 with TRBJ1-1; 8 bases agree with TRBD1. The clonotype comes from a woman between 18 and 29 years old with Graves' hyperthyroidism. CDR3 in amino acids: CASSFRPGGRDTEAFF. The CDR3 DNA reads TGTGCCAGCAGTTTCCGCCCAGGGGGCAGGGATACTGAAGCTTTCTTT.